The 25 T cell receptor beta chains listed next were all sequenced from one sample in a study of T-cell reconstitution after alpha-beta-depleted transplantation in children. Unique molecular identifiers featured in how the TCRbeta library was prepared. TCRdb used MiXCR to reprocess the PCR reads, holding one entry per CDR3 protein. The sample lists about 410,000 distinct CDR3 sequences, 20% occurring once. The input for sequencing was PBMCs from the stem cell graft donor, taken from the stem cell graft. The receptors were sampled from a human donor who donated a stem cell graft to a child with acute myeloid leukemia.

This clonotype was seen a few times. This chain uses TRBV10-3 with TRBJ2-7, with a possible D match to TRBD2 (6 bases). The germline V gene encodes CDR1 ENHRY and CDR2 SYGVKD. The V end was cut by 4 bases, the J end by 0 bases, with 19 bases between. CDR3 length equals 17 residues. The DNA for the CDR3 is TGTGCCATCAGTGGATCCGCCGGGACTCACAACTCCTACGAGCAGTACTTC. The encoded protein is CAISGSAGTHNSYEQYF.

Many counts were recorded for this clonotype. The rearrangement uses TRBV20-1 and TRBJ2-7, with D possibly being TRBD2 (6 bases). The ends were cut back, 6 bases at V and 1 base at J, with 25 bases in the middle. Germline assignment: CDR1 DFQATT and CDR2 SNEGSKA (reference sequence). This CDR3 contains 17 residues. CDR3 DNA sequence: TGCAGTGCCCCATCCGTGGTAGCGGCATCATTGTCCTACGAGCAGTACTTC. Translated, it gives CSAPSVVAASLSYEQYF.

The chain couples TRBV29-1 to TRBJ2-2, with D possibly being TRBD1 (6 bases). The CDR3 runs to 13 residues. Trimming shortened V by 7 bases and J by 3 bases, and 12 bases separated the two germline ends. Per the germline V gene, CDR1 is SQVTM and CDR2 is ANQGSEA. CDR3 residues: CSGEHRDTGELFF. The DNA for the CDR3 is TGCAGCGGGGAGCACAGGGACACCGGGGAGCTGTTTTTT.

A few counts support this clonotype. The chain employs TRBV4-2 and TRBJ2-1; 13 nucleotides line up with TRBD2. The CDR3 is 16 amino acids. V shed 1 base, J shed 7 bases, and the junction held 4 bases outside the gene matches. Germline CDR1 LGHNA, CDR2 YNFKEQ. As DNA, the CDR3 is TGTGCCAGCAGCCAAGCGGGACTAGCGGGGCGGAATGAGCAGTTCTTC. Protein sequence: CASSQAGLAGRNEQFF.

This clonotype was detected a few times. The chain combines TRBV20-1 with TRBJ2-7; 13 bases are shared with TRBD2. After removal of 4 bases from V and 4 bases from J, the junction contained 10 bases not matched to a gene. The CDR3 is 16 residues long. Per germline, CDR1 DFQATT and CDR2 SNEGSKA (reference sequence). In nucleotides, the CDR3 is TGCAGTGCTACCCGAACTAGCGGGAGGGCCTCTTACGAGCAGTACTTC. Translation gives CSATRTSGRASYEQYF.

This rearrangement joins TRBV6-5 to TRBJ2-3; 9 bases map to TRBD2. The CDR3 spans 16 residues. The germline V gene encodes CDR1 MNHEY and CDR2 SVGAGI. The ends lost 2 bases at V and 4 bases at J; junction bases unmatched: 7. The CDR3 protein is CASSYPLSGRPDTQYF. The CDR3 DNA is TGTGCCAGCAGTTACCCACTTAGCGGGAGACCAGATACGCAGTATTTT.

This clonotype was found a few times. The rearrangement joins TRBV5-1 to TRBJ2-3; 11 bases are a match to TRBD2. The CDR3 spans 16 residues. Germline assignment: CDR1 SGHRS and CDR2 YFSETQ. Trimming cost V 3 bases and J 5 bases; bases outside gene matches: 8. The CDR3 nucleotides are TGCGCCAGCAGCTCTTTAGCGGGAGGGCCAAGAGATACGCAGTATTTT. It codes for CASSSLAGGPRDTQYF.

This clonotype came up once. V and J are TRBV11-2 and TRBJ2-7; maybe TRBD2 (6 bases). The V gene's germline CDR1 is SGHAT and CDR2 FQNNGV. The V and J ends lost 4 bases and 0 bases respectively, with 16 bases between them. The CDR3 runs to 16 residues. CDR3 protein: CASSSRGLRSSYEQYF. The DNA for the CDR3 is TGTGCCAGCAGCTCGCGGGGCTTAAGATCCTCCTACGAGCAGTACTTC.

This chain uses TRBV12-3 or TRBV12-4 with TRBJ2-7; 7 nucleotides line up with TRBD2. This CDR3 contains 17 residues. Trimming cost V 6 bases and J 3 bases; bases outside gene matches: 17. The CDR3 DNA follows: TGTGCCAGCAGCGTGACCGCAGGCGGGGGAATCGGCTACGAGCAGTACTTC. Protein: CASSVTAGGGIGYEQYF.

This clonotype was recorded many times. The CDR3 here is CASSFGQPTDTQYF. The CDR3 nucleotides read TGTGCCAGCAGCTTCGGACAGCCCACAGATACGCAGTATTTT. The chain recombines TRBV7-2 with TRBJ2-3; a weak D match, TRBD1 (6 bases). Trimming pared 3 bases from V and 2 bases from J, leaving 9 bases between. The length of the CDR3 is 14 residues. Looked up from germline, CDR1 is SGHTA and CDR2 is FQGNSA.

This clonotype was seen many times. The CDR3 DNA follows: TGTGCCAGCAGTTCCAGCGTCCCCTACGAGCAGTACTTC. Residues: CASSSSVPYEQYF. The chain employs TRBV12-3 or TRBV12-4 and TRBJ2-7; D gene uncertain. This CDR3 is 13 amino acids long. Trimming removed 4 bases from V and 2 bases from J, with 9 bases in between.

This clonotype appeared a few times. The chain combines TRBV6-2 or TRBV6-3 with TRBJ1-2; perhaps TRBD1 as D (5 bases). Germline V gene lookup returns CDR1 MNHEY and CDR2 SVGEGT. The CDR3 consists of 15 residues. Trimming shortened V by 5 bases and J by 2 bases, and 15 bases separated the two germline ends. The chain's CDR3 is CASSRGTEQNYGYTF. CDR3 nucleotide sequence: TGTGCCAGCAGTAGAGGGACGGAGCAAAACTATGGCTACACCTTC.

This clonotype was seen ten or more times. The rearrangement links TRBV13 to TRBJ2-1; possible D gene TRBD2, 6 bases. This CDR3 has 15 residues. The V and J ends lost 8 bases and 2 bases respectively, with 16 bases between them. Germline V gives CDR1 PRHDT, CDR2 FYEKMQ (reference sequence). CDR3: CASALRERAYNEQFF. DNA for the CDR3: TGTGCCAGCGCCTTGCGGGAACGGGCCTACAATGAGCAGTTCTTC.

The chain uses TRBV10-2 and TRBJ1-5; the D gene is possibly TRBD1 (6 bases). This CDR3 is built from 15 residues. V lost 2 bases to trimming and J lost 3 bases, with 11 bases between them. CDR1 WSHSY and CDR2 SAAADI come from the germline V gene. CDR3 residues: CASSENGGANQPQHF. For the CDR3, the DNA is TGCGCCAGCAGTGAGAACGGGGGGGCCAATCAGCCCCAGCATTTT.

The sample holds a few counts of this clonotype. The CDR3 spells CSAQTGTSGADTQYF. The CDR3 DNA is TGCAGTGCCCAAACTGGGACTAGCGGGGCGGATACGCAGTATTTT. The chain joins TRBV20-1 to TRBJ2-3, with 13 bases aligning to TRBD2. The CDR3 runs to 15 residues. Trimming took 6 bases from V and 6 from J; bases not matched to a gene: 9. Germline CDR1 reads DFQATT; CDR2 reads SNEGSKA (reference sequence).

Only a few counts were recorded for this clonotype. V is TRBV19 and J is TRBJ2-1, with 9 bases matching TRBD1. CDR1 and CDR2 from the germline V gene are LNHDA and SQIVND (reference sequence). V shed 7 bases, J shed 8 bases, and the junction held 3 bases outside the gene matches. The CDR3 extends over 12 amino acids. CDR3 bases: TGTGCCAGTAACTACAGGGGGCATGAGCAGTTCTTC. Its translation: CASNYRGHEQFF.

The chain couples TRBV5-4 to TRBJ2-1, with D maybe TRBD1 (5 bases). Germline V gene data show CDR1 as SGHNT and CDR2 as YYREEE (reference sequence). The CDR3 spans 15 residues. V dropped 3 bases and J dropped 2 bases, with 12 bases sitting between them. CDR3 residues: CASSSRDGPYNEQFF. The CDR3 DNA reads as TGTGCCAGCAGCTCCAGGGATGGCCCCTACAATGAGCAGTTCTTC.

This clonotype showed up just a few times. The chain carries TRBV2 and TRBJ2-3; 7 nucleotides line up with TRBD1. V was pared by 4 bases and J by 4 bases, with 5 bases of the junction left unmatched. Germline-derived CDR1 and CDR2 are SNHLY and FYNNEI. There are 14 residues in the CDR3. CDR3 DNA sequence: TGTGCCAGCAGTGTGGGGCAGGGGGCAGATACGCAGTATTTT. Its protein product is CASSVGQGADTQYF.

CDR3 in DNA: TGTGCCAGCAGCTTACCCGGTTTTAATGAAAAACTGTTTTTT. Its protein product is CASSLPGFNEKLFF. J is TRBJ1-4 and V is TRBV7-2; D uncertain. The germline V gene encodes CDR1 SGHTA and CDR2 FQGNSA. The germline V and J ends were trimmed by 2 bases and 4 bases, with 8 bases remaining between them. This CDR3 comprises 14 residues.

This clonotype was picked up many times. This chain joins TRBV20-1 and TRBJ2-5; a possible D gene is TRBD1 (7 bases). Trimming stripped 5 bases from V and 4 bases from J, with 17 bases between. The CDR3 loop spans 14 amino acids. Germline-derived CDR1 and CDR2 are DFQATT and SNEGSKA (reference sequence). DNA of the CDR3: TGCAGTGCTGGAGGGACAGTCCCGGGAGAGACCCAGTACTTC. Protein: CSAGGTVPGETQYF.

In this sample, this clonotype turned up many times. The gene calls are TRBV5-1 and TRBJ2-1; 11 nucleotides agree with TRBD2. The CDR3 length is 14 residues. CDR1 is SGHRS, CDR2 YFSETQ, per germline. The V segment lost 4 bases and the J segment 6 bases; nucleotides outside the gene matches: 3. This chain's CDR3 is CASSPGTSGNEQFF. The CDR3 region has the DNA TGCGCCAGCAGCCCCGGGACTAGCGGCAATGAGCAGTTCTTC.

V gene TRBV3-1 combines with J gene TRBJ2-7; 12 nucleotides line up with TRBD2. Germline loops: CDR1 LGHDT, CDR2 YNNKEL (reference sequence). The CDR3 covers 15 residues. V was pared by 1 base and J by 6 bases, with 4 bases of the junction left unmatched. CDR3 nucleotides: TGTGCCAGCAGCCAAGGGACTAGCGGGATTGGCGAGCAGTACTTC. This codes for CASSQGTSGIGEQYF.

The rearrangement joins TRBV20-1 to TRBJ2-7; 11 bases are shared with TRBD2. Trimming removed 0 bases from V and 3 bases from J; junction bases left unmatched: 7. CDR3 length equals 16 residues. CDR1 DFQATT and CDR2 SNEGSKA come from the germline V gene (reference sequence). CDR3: CSARDERGLADYEQYF. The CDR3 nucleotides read TGCAGTGCTAGAGACGAGAGGGGACTAGCGGACTACGAGCAGTACTTC.

The CDR3 protein is CATSRDMDYEQYF. The CDR3 nucleotides read TGTGCCACCAGCAGAGATATGGACTACGAGCAGTACTTC. V gene TRBV15 combines with J gene TRBJ2-7; no firm D call. The CDR3 loop spans 13 amino acids. The V gene's germline CDR1 is LNHNV and CDR2 YYDKDF (reference sequence). V shed 0 bases and J shed 3 bases, with 6 bases lying between them.

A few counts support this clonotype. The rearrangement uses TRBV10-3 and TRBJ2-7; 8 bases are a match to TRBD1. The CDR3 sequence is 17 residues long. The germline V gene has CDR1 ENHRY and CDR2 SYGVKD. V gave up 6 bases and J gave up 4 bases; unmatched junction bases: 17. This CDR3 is CAIRTQGPGQAIYEQYF. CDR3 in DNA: TGTGCCATCAGGACCCAAGGACCGGGACAGGCTATTTACGAGCAGTACTTC.